This T cell receptor beta chain derives from a study of T cells in Graves' hyperthyroidism and ophthalmopathy. For the study at large: Any treatment followed the collection of peripheral blood at initial diagnosis.

Per germline, CDR1 LGHDT and CDR2 YNNKEL (reference sequence). CDR3 length: 15 amino acids. It was RNA transcripts that yielded the amplified TCR beta CDR3 regions. RT-PCR in the first round (using the HTBI primer set) targeted the TCR CDR3. TCRdb analysed the multiplex PCR reads with MiXCR anew, one entry per CDR3 protein. Of about 530,000 distinct CDR3 sequences listed, 15% to 20% are singletons. Study-level points and caveats: Ophthalmopathy was told apart from stable hyperthyroidism by a 13 V-J model. Ophthalmopathy was model-predicted a median roughly six months pre-onset.

In the case of this clonotype: The antigen remains unidentified. An end of the junction differs from the germline gene, which may be a read error.

The chain uses TRBV3-1 and TRBJ1-3, with 7 bases that match TRBD1. The sequence derives from a woman between 18 and 30 years old with Graves' ophthalmopathy. Input material: blood. The DNA for the CDR3 is TGTGCCAGCAGCCGAGGGACAGACTCTGGAAACACCATATGTTTT. Protein sequence: CASSRGTDSGNTICF.